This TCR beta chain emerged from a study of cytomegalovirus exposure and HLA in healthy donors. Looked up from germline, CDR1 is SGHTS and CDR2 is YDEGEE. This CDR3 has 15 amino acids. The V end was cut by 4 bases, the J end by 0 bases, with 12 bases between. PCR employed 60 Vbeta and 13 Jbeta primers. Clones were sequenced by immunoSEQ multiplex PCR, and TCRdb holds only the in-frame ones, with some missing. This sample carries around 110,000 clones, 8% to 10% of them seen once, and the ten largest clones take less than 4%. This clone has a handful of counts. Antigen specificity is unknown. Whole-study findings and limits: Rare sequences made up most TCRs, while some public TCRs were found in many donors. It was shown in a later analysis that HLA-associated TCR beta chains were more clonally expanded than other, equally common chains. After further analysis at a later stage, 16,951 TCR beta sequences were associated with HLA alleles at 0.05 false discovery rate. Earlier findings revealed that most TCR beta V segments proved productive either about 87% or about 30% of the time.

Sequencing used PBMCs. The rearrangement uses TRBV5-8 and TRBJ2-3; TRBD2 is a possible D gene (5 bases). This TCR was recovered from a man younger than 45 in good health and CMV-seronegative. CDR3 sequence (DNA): TGTGCCAGCAGCCCGGGCCCGGGGAGCACAGATACGCAGTATTTT. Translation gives CASSPGPGSTDTQYF.